One and the same sample provided the 24 T cell receptor beta chains below, sequenced in a study of cytomegalovirus exposure and HLA in healthy donors. Primers included in the PCR were 60 Vbeta and 13 Jbeta primers. Generated by immunoSEQ multiplex PCR, the TCRdb table keeps only in-frame clones and is missing some. The sample comprises over 150,000 clones, about 69% of which are singletons, and about 5% rests with the top ten. Sequencing was carried out using PBMCs. The receptor source for this set is a man younger than 45 in good health and CMV-seropositive.

In its sample, this clone was seen a few times. The chain is built from TRBV7-2 and TRBJ2-1; tentatively, D is TRBD2 (6 bases). V lost 5 bases to trimming and J lost 8 bases, with 22 bases between them. Germline V lookup: CDR1 SGHTA, CDR2 FQGNSA. The CDR3 runs to 16 residues. The DNA for the CDR3 is TGTGCCAGCAGCGCACCCCTAGCGAGGAGTTCCCATGAGCAGTTCTTC. It yields the protein CASSAPLARSSHEQFF.

The chain recombines TRBV6-1 with TRBJ1-2; 9 bases map to TRBD1. Germline CDR1 and CDR2: MNHNS and SASEGT. The ends lost 6 bases at V and 6 bases at J; junction bases unmatched: 8. The CDR3 covers 14 residues. This chain's CDR3 is CASRAATGGHGYTF. The CDR3 DNA reads as TGTGCCAGCAGAGCCGCGACAGGGGGTCATGGCTACACCTTC.

V and J are TRBV27 and TRBJ1-2, with a weak D call TRBD1 (6 bases). V lost 4 bases, J lost 7 bases, and 22 bases lay in between. This CDR3 contains 16 residues. Per the germline V gene, CDR1 is MNHEY and CDR2 is SMNVEV (reference sequence). Here the CDR3 DNA reads TGTGCCAGCAGTTCGACAGGTTCAATGGGTTTGGCTGGCTACACCTTC. It specifies CASSSTGSMGLAGYTF.

V usage is TRBV6-1 and J usage is TRBJ1-5; D perhaps matches TRBD1 (5 bases). This CDR3 has 13 residues. The germline V and J ends were trimmed by 4 bases and 7 bases, with 11 bases remaining between them. In germline, CDR1 is MNHNS, CDR2 SASEGT. The CDR3 DNA sequence: TGTGCCAGCAGTGGGCAGGGTGGGCAGCCCCAGCATTTT. Its protein is CASSGQGGQPQHF.

J is TRBJ1-1 and V is TRBV6-1, with D possibly TRBD1 on 5 matching bases. Germline CDR1 reads MNHNS; CDR2 reads SASEGT. The V gene lost 7 bases and the J gene lost 7 bases, with 22 bases spanning the gap. This CDR3 has 15 amino acids. This CDR3 reads CASTVGGARRGEAFF. CDR3 DNA: TGTGCCAGCACAGTGGGAGGGGCGCGTCGAGGTGAAGCTTTCTTT.

The CDR3, as DNA: TGTGCCAGCTCACCAGTGGAGGCGATCCTCACAGATACGCAGTATTTT. Its protein product is CASSPVEAILTDTQYF. The J gene is TRBJ2-3, the V gene TRBV18, with D tentatively TRBD2 (5 bases). V was cut by 2 bases and J by 2 bases, with 14 bases left in between. The CDR3 has 16 amino acids. CDR1 is KGHSH, CDR2 LQKENI, per germline. Together with reference TRBV18 and TRBJ2-3, the CDR3 gives the full variable domain: NAGVMQNPRHLVRRRGQEARLRCSPMKGHSHVYWYRQLPEEGLKFMVYLQKENIIDESGMPKERFSAEFPKEGPSILRIQQVVRGDSAAYFCASSPVEAILTDTQYFGPGTRLTVL.

The chain recombines TRBV27 with TRBJ1-5; no clear D. Trimming removed 9 bases from V and 2 bases from J, with 14 bases in between. The CDR3 loop spans 14 amino acids. Germline loops: CDR1 MNHEY, CDR2 SMNVEV (reference sequence). The CDR3 loop reads CARLPPYGNQPQHF. CDR3 coding DNA: TGTGCCAGGTTGCCCCCCTACGGCAATCAGCCCCAGCATTTT.

The CDR3 coding sequence is TGTGCCACCAGCAGACCGTTCAAGGGACACCGTACCGGGGAGCTGTTTTTT. It translates to CATSRPFKGHRTGELFF. This chain links TRBV15 with TRBJ2-2; D is possibly TRBD1 (6 bases). The CDR3 totals 17 residues. Between the trimmed V and J ends, which lost 2 bases and 5 bases, there was a span of 18 bases. Germline V gene sequence: CDR1 LNHNV, CDR2 YYDKDF (reference sequence).

V gene TRBV5-6 combines with J gene TRBJ2-5, with D possibly matching TRBD2 (6 bases). The CDR3 is made up of 15 amino acids. Trimming pared 0 bases from V and 5 bases from J, leaving 14 bases between. CDR1 is SGHDT, CDR2 YYEEEE, per germline. CDR3 DNA sequence: TGTGCCAGCAGCTTGGCAGGCGGGGCACGGGAGACCCAGTACTTC. Amino acid sequence: CASSLAGGARETQYF.

This chain uses TRBV6-5 with TRBJ1-4; D might be TRBD1 (5 bases). CDR1 is MNHEY and CDR2 is SVGAGI in the germline V gene. The CDR3 is 16 residues long. V lost 4 bases and J lost 5, with 17 bases in between. Written as DNA, the CDR3 is TGTGCCAGCAGTTTCCGACCGACAGTTGGGAATGAAAAACTGTTTTTT. Translating gives CASSFRPTVGNEKLFF.

This clone was counted a few times. V gene TRBV20-1 combines with J gene TRBJ1-2; weak D call: TRBD1 (5 bases). The CDR3 runs 11 residues. Germline V gives CDR1 DFQATT, CDR2 SNEGSKA (reference sequence). The CDR3 DNA reads as TGCAGCGCCATGGGGGGAAGTGGCTACACCTTC. Amino acid sequence: CSAMGGSGYTF.

The chain links TRBV11-1 to TRBJ2-1; TRBD2 aligns across 8 bases. Germline assignment: CDR1 SGHAT and CDR2 FQDESV (reference sequence). V shed 0 bases, J shed 5 bases, and the junction held 0 bases outside the gene matches. The CDR3 consists of 14 residues. As DNA, the CDR3 is TGTGCCAGCAGCTTAGCACTAGCGGACAATGAGCAGTTCTTC. It translates to CASSLALADNEQFF.

This clone was recorded a few times. Here the CDR3 reads CAWSVSGGAGETQYF. The CDR3 DNA follows: TGTGCCTGGAGTGTTAGCGGGGGGGCCGGTGAGACCCAGTACTTC. The chain combines TRBV30 with TRBJ2-5, with TRBD2 matching 11 bases. CDR1 GTSNPN and CDR2 SVGIG come from the germline V gene (reference sequence). J lost 5 bases, V lost 0 bases, and 5 bases had no gene match. The CDR3 is 15 amino acids.

This clone was observed a handful of times. The genes are TRBV9 and TRBJ2-2; 10 bases are shared with TRBD1. CDR1 is SGDLS and CDR2 is YYNGEE in the germline V gene. V lost 3 bases, J lost 3 bases, and 2 bases stayed unmatched. This CDR3 comprises 15 residues. The CDR3 DNA reads as TGTGCCAGCAGCGGACAGGGGGCTGACACCGGGGAGCTGTTTTTT. Protein sequence: CASSGQGADTGELFF.

The genes are TRBV19 and TRBJ1-2, with D possibly matching TRBD1 (6 bases). Per germline, CDR1 LNHDA and CDR2 SQIVND (reference sequence). The V end lost 5 bases, the J end lost 6 bases, and 13 bases lay between the germline ends. The CDR3 runs to 13 residues. CDR3 DNA sequence: TGTGCCAGTAGTGACACGTCAGGGGATGGCTACACCTTC. Its protein is CASSDTSGDGYTF.

This clone was observed a handful of times. The chain carries TRBV15 and TRBJ2-7; maybe TRBD2 (6 bases). V shed 3 bases and J shed 5 bases, with 20 bases lying between them. CDR3 size: 16 residues. The germline CDR1 and CDR2 sequences are LNHNV and YYDKDF (reference sequence). CDR3 sequence reads: CATSRMSLAPSDEQYF. The CDR3 DNA sequence: TGTGCCACCAGCAGGATGTCCCTAGCGCCCTCGGACGAGCAGTACTTC.

The rearrangement links TRBV10-3 to TRBJ1-1, with 7 bases identical to TRBD1. The V and J ends lost 4 bases and 2 bases, in that order; junction bases with no gene match: 7. CDR1 and CDR2 (germline): ENHRY, SYGVKD. The CDR3 consists of 15 residues. The CDR3 protein is CAISGSGTVNTEAFF. CDR3 nucleotides: TGTGCCATCAGTGGATCGGGGACAGTCAACACTGAAGCTTTCTTT.

The chain is built from TRBV18 and TRBJ2-7; 7 bases line up with TRBD1. Trimming cost V 5 bases and J 3 bases; bases outside gene matches: 4. Germline V gene sequence: CDR1 KGHSH, CDR2 LQKENI. This CDR3 has 13 amino acids. CDR3 loop: CASSLGQNYEQYF. Written as DNA, the CDR3 is TGTGCCAGCTCATTGGGACAGAACTACGAGCAGTACTTC.

This rearrangement joins TRBV7-2 to TRBJ2-3; 10 nucleotides line up with TRBD2. Germline V gives CDR1 SGHTA, CDR2 FQGNSA. This CDR3 region has 15 residues. The V and J ends lost 5 bases and 4 bases, in that order; junction bases with no gene match: 6. The chain's CDR3 is CASSPSGSGPDTQYF. The CDR3 DNA follows: TGTGCCAGCAGCCCTAGCGGGAGCGGACCAGATACGCAGTATTTT.

CDR3 sequence reads: CASSLLGQGKYEQYF. The CDR3 DNA reads as TGTGCCAGCAGCTTACTGGGACAGGGAAAGTACGAGCAGTACTTC. V usage is TRBV7-9 and J usage is TRBJ2-7, with TRBD1 matching 9 bases. The germline gives CDR1 SEHNR, CDR2 FQNEAQ (reference sequence). With 2 bases clipped from V and 4 bases from J, the junction kept 6 bases outside the gene matches. This CDR3 has 15 amino acids.

This clone has a handful of counts. The chain combines TRBV28 with TRBJ2-1; tentatively, D is TRBD1 (5 bases). Looked up from germline, CDR1 is MDHEN and CDR2 is SYDVKM. The CDR3 is made up of 16 amino acids. The ends were cut back, 7 bases at V and 5 bases at J, with 21 bases in the middle. The CDR3 DNA follows: TGTGCCAGCAAAGAATTGGGGCGGTCTTCTAACAATGAGCAGTTCTTC. It specifies CASKELGRSSNNEQFF.

V is TRBV18 and J is TRBJ2-5; 7 positions match TRBD1. The junction had 9 bases not matched to a gene; V was cut back by 6 bases and J by 2 bases. The CDR3 extends over 15 amino acids. From germline, CDR1 is KGHSH and CDR2 LQKENI. This chain's CDR3 is CASSRQGLRQETQYF. The CDR3 DNA reads as TGTGCCAGCTCGCGACAGGGCTTAAGGCAAGAGACCCAGTACTTC.

This sequence joins TRBV7-3 and TRBJ1-6; 7 nucleotides align to TRBD1. The trim removed 1 base at V and 7 bases at J, leaving 10 bases unmatched. The germline V gene has CDR1 SGHTA and CDR2 FQGTGA. The CDR3 has 17 residues. CDR3 sequence reads: CASSLNPERGPNSPLHF. In DNA, the CDR3 is TGTGCCAGCAGCTTAAACCCCGAAAGGGGGCCCAATTCACCCCTCCACTTT.

J is TRBJ2-3 and V is TRBV18; 16 nucleotides line up with TRBD2. V lost 3 bases and J lost 5; bases outside the gene matches: 11. The CDR3 loop spans 19 amino acids. Germline CDR1 and CDR2: KGHSH and LQKENI. The CDR3: CASSPGLAGGPASLDTQYF. As DNA, the CDR3 is TGTGCCAGCTCACCGGGACTAGCGGGGGGGCCGGCCTCACTAGATACGCAGTATTTT. The full variable domain, in which reference TRBV18 and TRBJ2-3 provide the parts outside the CDR3, is NAGVMQNPRHLVRRRGQEARLRCSPMKGHSHVYWYRQLPEEGLKFMVYLQKENIIDESGMPKERFSAEFPKEGPSILRIQQVVRGDSAAYFCASSPGLAGGPASLDTQYFGPGTRLTVL.